This T cell receptor beta chain appears in the sequencing data of a study of T cells in Graves' hyperthyroidism and ophthalmopathy. As regards this clonotype: Its cognate antigen is unknown.

General study points: Using 13 V-J features, a model discriminated ophthalmopathy from stable hyperthyroidism. Prediction of ophthalmopathy progression came a median around 6.5 months pre-onset.

The V end was cut by 6 bases, the J end by 0 bases, with 11 bases between. The CDR3 covers 15 residues. Per germline, CDR1 MNHNS and CDR2 SASEGT. Exclusions: uncontrolled infection, other autoimmune disease, pregnancy, lactation. Researchers amplified the TCR beta CDR3 regions from RNA transcripts. HTBI primers were the set used in a first-round RT-PCR of the TCR CDR3. TCRdb passed the multiplex PCR reads through MiXCR, listing each CDR3 protein once. This sample has hundreds of thousands of distinct CDR3 sequences; 20% to 25% occur once, and the top ten carry about 53%. The chain employs TRBV6-1 and TRBJ2-2; the D gene is possibly TRBD2 (6 bases). The receptor was isolated from a woman in her 70s with Graves' ophthalmopathy. Input material: blood. The CDR3 spells CASRFSGANTGELFF. CDR3 DNA sequence: TGTGCCAGCAGATTTAGCGGAGCGAACACCGGGGAGCTGTTTTTT.